What follows are 5 T cell receptor beta chains derived from one specimen sequenced in a study of blood T cell repertoires in COVID-19. Repertoires were generated with immunoSEQ multiplex PCR, while TCRdb's copy carries only in-frame clones and drops some. Seen here are about 120,000 clones, 82% observed once, and the top ten hold approximately 16%. Sequenced input: peripheral blood. All receptors derive from a woman aged 60-75 years with acute or convalescent COVID-19.

CDR3 residues: CASSNPGFRMYGYTF. The DNA for the CDR3 is TGTGCCAGCAGCAACCCGGGGTTTCGTATGTATGGCTACACCTTC. The rearrangement joins TRBV7-9 to TRBJ1-2; no clear D. Germline assignment: CDR1 SEHNR and CDR2 FQNEAQ (reference sequence). This CDR3 contains 15 residues. Trimming shortened V by 5 bases and J by 5 bases, and 18 bases separated the two germline ends.

CDR3 nucleotide sequence: TGTGCCAGCAGCTTCCGAAGAGTCAGGTCCTATAATTCACCCCTCCACTTT. It encodes CASSFRRVRSYNSPLHF. The chain has TRBV5-4 and TRBJ1-6; D call uncertain. Between the trimmed V and J ends, which lost 2 bases and 1 base, there was a span of 13 bases. Germline V gene lookup returns CDR1 SGHNT and CDR2 YYREEE (reference sequence). CDR3 length: 17 residues.

The chain joins TRBV24-1 to TRBJ2-1; 9 nucleotides align to TRBD1. Germline V lookup: CDR1 KGHDR, CDR2 SFDVKD. The CDR3 spans 16 residues. After removal of 4 bases from V and 1 base from J, the junction contained 4 bases not matched to a gene. Written as DNA, the CDR3 is TGTGCCACCAGTGAACATGGACAGGGGTCCTACAATGAGCAGTTCTTC. Translating it yields CATSEHGQGSYNEQFF.

This clone was found a few times. J is TRBJ1-2 and V is TRBV4-1; 7 bases match TRBD1. Germline-derived CDR1 and CDR2 are MGHRA and YSYEKL. This CDR3 region has 16 residues. The ends lost 1 base at V and 2 bases at J; junction bases unmatched: 7. CDR3 DNA: TGCGCCAGCAGCCAAGTGAGGGGGCGGCGGAACTATGGCTACACCTTC. Its protein product is CASSQVRGRRNYGYTF.

This clone has a handful of counts. The rearrangement links TRBV7-2 to TRBJ1-1; TRBD1 agrees at 7 bases. This CDR3 is 16 amino acids long. Unmatched junction bases numbered 9, after V lost 5 bases and J lost 0 bases. In germline, CDR1 is SGHTA, CDR2 FQGNSA. The CDR3 protein is CASSLDLGTVNTEAFF. Here the CDR3 DNA reads TGTGCCAGCAGCCTTGACCTAGGGACAGTGAACACTGAAGCTTTCTTT.